This T cell receptor beta chain was captured by sequencing in a study of neurological immune-mediated disorders (dated by TCRdb to between 2017 and 2020). A note on the overall study: Among the roughly 35 multiple sclerosis patients, around 30 had relapsing-remitting MS and 3 had secondary progressive MS. The study compared peripheral blood TCR-beta repertoires of HTLV-I-associated myelopathy (HAM/TSP) patients, multiple sclerosis patients and healthy controls using UMI-based sequencing. The 100 to 110 TCR-beta libraries covered PBMC samples along with longitudinal samples, technical triplicates, and paired sorted CD4+ and CD8+ T-cell subsets. The cohort was made up of 65 to 75 subjects, consisting of around 14 HAM/TSP patients, roughly 35 multiple sclerosis patients and some 20 healthy controls. Study-wide conclusions, independent of this receptor: The highest TCR clonal expansion was observed in HAM/TSP patients, whereas the lowest was observed in MS patients, even when compared with healthy controls. The MS cluster showed no association with clinical or MRI features, and the authors stated that larger cohorts are needed. No identical CDR3 amino acid sequences were shared among expanded clones across subjects, suggesting private TCR-beta repertoires in all groups. In phylogenetic analysis, the repertoires of 18 of 34 MS patients grouped into a cluster of related CDR3 sequences, which suggests a possible signature at the repertoire level.

For unsorted PBMC libraries, 2 million PBMCs were used after storage in RNAlater at -80 degrees C until RNA extraction. The multiple sclerosis patients were enrolled in a US clinical protocol that evaluated disease progression with magnetic resonance imaging. Peripheral blood was subjected to Ficoll-Hypaque density gradient centrifugation to isolate PBMCs, which were then cryopreserved in liquid nitrogen. This clonotype was picked up a small number of times. The target of this receptor is not known. Nothing much larger sits one base from this clone, and base qualities are not available. Per the germline V gene (reference sequence), DFQATT is the CDR1 and SNEGSKA is the CDR2. The CDR3 holds 18 amino acids from the cysteine to the phenylalanine. Only the CDR3 part of the read is kept: 54 bases, read in frame from the first base. V loses 3 bases, J loses 7 bases, and the germline ends lie 31 bases apart.

cDNA was synthesized by template-switch 5'RACE using a primer carrying a 10-nucleotide random unique molecular identifier by which each TCR transcript was tagged. Each sequencing run produced over 160 million TCR-beta sequences covering 15-18 subjects. Total RNA was extracted with the RNeasy kit. The KAPA Real-time Library Amplification kit was used to amplify TCR-beta VDJ regions with primers for the TCR constant region and the 5'RACE anchor. Sample indexes and Illumina adaptors were added in a first PCR, and a second PCR then increased library yield. After Ampure bead purification, the TCR product of roughly 650 bp was size-selected on a 2% E-gel SizeSelection system. Before pooling, libraries had their quality checked on a Bioanalyzer, their concentration measured with Qubit, and their quantity determined with the Kapa Library Quantification kit. An Illumina HiSeq 2500 sequenced the libraries paired-end 2 x 150 bp. To increase sequence diversity, roughly 24-32% phiX was spiked into each library pool. In the source study's methods: Quality-filtered reads were processed with the UMI-based MiGEC pipeline, and over 80% of raw TCR sequences were removed by the MiGEC pipeline during error correction. VDJ genes were aligned to IMGT germline references, and clonotypes were defined by unique CDR3 amino acid sequence plus V-J genes. Clonal expansion, Shannon diversity, and CDR3 relatedness (CalcPairwiseDistances, ClusterSamples) were evaluated with VDJtools, and phylogenetic trees were built with CLCbio workbench. Using coefficient-of-variation modelling across technical triplicates, the study counted a clone as expanded if it had at least 8 unique UMIs. The raw public data were reprocessed by TCRdb itself: fastp quality trimming at Q25, MiXCR clonotype calling, in-frame beta chains only. Each record represents a unique CDR3 protein, reported with the most common genes and DNA among its rows. TCRdb, not the original authors, processed these V and J calls. The sample includes about 87,000 distinct CDR3 sequences, with around 3.5% observed a single time. The top ten constitute approximately 3% of the sample.

The V and J segments used are TRBV20-1 and TRBJ2-7; the D gene cannot be named for sure. This TCR came from a woman between 45 and 65 years old with multiple sclerosis. The specimen was PBMCs. The sequenced DNA: TGCAGTGCTAGGGACCTAAAGCCGGCGGCCCACCGCCGTTATGAGCAGTACTTC. Its amino acids are CSARDLKPAAHRRYEQYF.